A single sample gave rise to the 24 T cell receptor beta chains below, sequenced in a study of CD4+ T cells in melanoma. Some clones are missing from TCRdb's copy, which holds only in-frame ones; the method was immunoSEQ multiplex PCR. The table shows over 100,000 clones, with over 80% occurring only once. Sequences were obtained from peripheral blood. The receptors come from a human donor with melanoma.

The CDR3 region is CASSLGRETQYF. The DNA for the CDR3 is TGCGCCAGCAGCTTGGGACGGGAGACCCAGTACTTC. V gene TRBV5-1 combines with J gene TRBJ2-5; D unresolved. Germline loops: CDR1 SGHRS, CDR2 YFSETQ. The CDR3 loop spans 12 amino acids. Trimming cost V 0 bases and J 5 bases, with 5 bases left between them.

This chain joins TRBV19 and TRBJ1-1, with D possibly TRBD1 on 6 matching bases. The CDR3 has 13 amino acids. V lost 5 bases to trimming and J lost 4 bases, with 11 bases between them. Germline assignment: CDR1 LNHDA and CDR2 SQIVND (reference sequence). CDR3 residues: CASSQGKVTEAFF. CDR3 in DNA: TGTGCCAGTAGTCAGGGGAAGGTCACTGAAGCTTTCTTT.

This sequence joins TRBV4-1 and TRBJ2-5, with TRBD1 as a possible D gene (6 bases). The V end was cut by 2 bases, the J end by 5 bases, with 9 bases between. The germline gives CDR1 MGHRA, CDR2 YSYEKL. CDR3 length: 13 residues. The CDR3 here is CASSQWGRETQYF. CDR3 bases: TGCGCCAGCAGCCAATGGGGGCGGGAGACCCAGTACTTC.

CDR3 loop: CASSLDGGFTEAFF. In nucleotides, the CDR3 is TGTGCCAGCAGCTTAGATGGGGGCTTCACTGAAGCTTTCTTT. The chain is built from TRBV7-6 and TRBJ1-1; TRBD1 is a possible D gene (6 bases). Germline values: CDR1 SGHVS, CDR2 FNYEAQ. CDR3 length: 14 amino acids. The V end was cut by 1 base, the J end by 4 bases, with 10 bases between.

The chain links TRBV5-1 to TRBJ1-5; 8 bases are a match to TRBD1. Unmatched junction bases numbered 7, after V lost 5 bases and J lost 3 bases. Germline CDR1 and CDR2: SGHRS and YFSETQ. The CDR3 length is 15 residues. CDR3 loop: CASRPTGEINQPQHF. As DNA, the CDR3 is TGCGCCAGCAGGCCGACAGGGGAAATCAATCAGCCCCAGCATTTT.

This clone has just one count. The chain uses TRBV19 and TRBJ2-5, with 9 positions matching TRBD2. The CDR3 loop spans 14 amino acids. Unmatched junction bases numbered 8, after V lost 7 bases and J lost 5 bases. Looked up from germline, CDR1 is LNHDA and CDR2 is SQIVND (reference sequence). The chain's CDR3 is CASTGSGSQETQYF. CDR3 bases: TGTGCCAGTACTGGTAGCGGGAGTCAGGAGACCCAGTACTTC. Full variable domain (rest looked up from reference TRBV19 and TRBJ2-5): DGGITQSPKYLFRKEGQNVTLSCEQNLNHDAMYWYRQDPGQGLRLIYYSQIVNDFQKGDIAEGYSVSREKKESFPLTVTSAQKNPTAFYLCASTGSGSQETQYFGPGTRLLVL.

The V call is TRBV5-6, the J call TRBJ2-1; D gene ambiguous. The length of the CDR3 is 16 residues. Germline CDR1 reads SGHDT; CDR2 reads YYEEEE. V lost 0 bases, J lost 4 bases, and 14 bases lay in between. In DNA form, the CDR3 reads TGTGCCAGCAGCTTGGTTCTCTCGTCCTCTTACAATGAGCAGTTCTTC. Residues: CASSLVLSSSYNEQFF.

This clone was picked up a small number of times. The V call is TRBV11-3, the J call TRBJ2-1; D unresolved. CDR1 is SGHNT, CDR2 YENEEA, per germline. The CDR3 contains 13 residues. V was clipped by 1 base and J by 5 bases, with 6 bases between them. CDR3 protein: CASSLAFDNEQFF. The CDR3 DNA reads as TGTGCCAGCAGCTTAGCGTTCGACAATGAGCAGTTCTTC.

The rearrangement links TRBV18 to TRBJ1-2; 8 nucleotides match TRBD1. Germline V CDR1 and CDR2: KGHSH, LQKENI. Trimming cost V 5 bases and J 4 bases; bases outside gene matches: 6. The CDR3 runs to 14 residues. This CDR3 reads CASSSRTGTYGYTF. In nucleotides, the CDR3 is TGTGCCAGCTCATCCCGGACAGGGACCTATGGCTACACCTTC.

The V and J genes are TRBV11-3 and TRBJ2-3; 7 bases map to TRBD2. The CDR3 extends over 16 amino acids. V was pared by 2 bases and J by 0 bases, with 5 bases of the junction left unmatched. Germline V gene lookup returns CDR1 SGHNT and CDR2 YENEEA. The CDR3: CASSLSSGSSTDTQYF. The CDR3 coding sequence is TGTGCCAGCAGCTTATCTAGCGGTTCTAGCACAGATACGCAGTATTTT.

The chain joins TRBV20-1 to TRBJ1-2; D call uncertain. CDR3 length: 11 amino acids. The germline CDR1 and CDR2 sequences are DFQATT and SNEGSKA (reference sequence). Between the trimmed V and J ends, which lost 5 bases and 7 bases, there was a span of 11 bases. The CDR3 DNA reads TGCAGTGCTCAGACATTGACTGGCTACACCTTC. Amino acid sequence: CSAQTLTGYTF.

This clone has a single count. The rearrangement joins TRBV18 to TRBJ2-2; D is unresolved. The CDR3 length is 12 residues. V gave up 6 bases and J gave up 2 bases, with 4 bases separating them. Germline V gene lookup returns CDR1 KGHSH and CDR2 LQKENI. Here the CDR3 reads CASSLNTGELFF. The DNA of the CDR3 is TGTGCCAGCTCCCTCAACACCGGGGAGCTGTTTTTT.

Details on this clone: The junction does not match germline at one end; this may be a read error. The rearrangement uses TRBV5-6 and TRBJ2-1; no reliable D call. The CDR3 extends over 12 amino acids. Germline assignment: CDR1 SGHDT and CDR2 YYEEEE. The CDR3 DNA is TGTGCCAGCAGCTTGGCCGGACGGCCCGTGGTCTTC. Protein: CASSLAGRPVVF.

The rearrangement links TRBV9 to TRBJ2-3; 11 nucleotides line up with TRBD2. Looked up from germline, CDR1 is SGDLS and CDR2 is YYNGEE. The CDR3 runs 16 residues. The ends lost 3 bases at V and 2 bases at J; junction bases unmatched: 5. CDR3 in amino acids: CASSGGTSGLTDTQYF. The CDR3 bases are TGTGCCAGCAGCGGTGGGACTAGCGGCCTCACAGATACGCAGTATTTT.

This chain links TRBV5-1 with TRBJ2-5, with no clear D. CDR1 and CDR2 from the germline V gene are SGHRS and YFSETQ. Trimming cost V 3 bases and J 0 bases, with 3 bases left between them. This CDR3 contains 12 residues. The CDR3 is CASSSNQETQYF. The CDR3 nucleotides are TGCGCCAGCAGCTCCAACCAAGAGACCCAGTACTTC.

The chain uses TRBV7-2 and TRBJ1-5, with no clear D. The CDR3 extends over 12 amino acids. Per the germline V gene, CDR1 is SGHTA and CDR2 is FQGNSA. V dropped 2 bases and J dropped 5 bases, with 4 bases sitting between them. Written as DNA, the CDR3 is TGTGCCAGCAGCTTAATGGATCAGCCCCAGCATTTT. It codes for CASSLMDQPQHF.

This clone was seen only once. The chain links TRBV7-2 to TRBJ2-5, with TRBD2 identical over 9 bases. CDR3 length: 13 residues. Germline lookup yields CDR1 SGHTA and CDR2 FQGNSA. With 5 bases clipped from V and 5 bases from J, the junction kept 3 bases outside the gene matches. In nucleotides, the CDR3 is TGTGCCAGCAGCCAGCGGGGGGTGGAGACCCAGTACTTC. Its protein product is CASSQRGVETQYF.

The CDR3, as DNA: TGTGCCAGCAGCTTAAGGCAGAGCTACGAGCAGTACTTC. This codes for CASSLRQSYEQYF. The chain uses TRBV7-9 and TRBJ2-7, with D uncertain. CDR1 and CDR2 (germline): SEHNR, FQNEAQ (reference sequence). With 2 bases removed from V and 3 bases from J, the gap between germline ends came to 8 bases. This CDR3 is 13 amino acids long.

The rearrangement uses TRBV9 and TRBJ2-1, with TRBD2 identical over 11 bases. The CDR3 is made up of 14 amino acids. From germline, CDR1 is SGDLS and CDR2 YYNGEE. V was clipped by 2 bases and J by 7 bases; unmatched bases: 2. CDR3 sequence: CASSVGTSGNEQFF. The CDR3 nucleotides are TGTGCCAGCAGCGTCGGGACTAGCGGTAATGAGCAGTTCTTC. Full variable domain (outside the CDR3, taken from reference TRBV9 and TRBJ2-1): DSGVTQTPKHLITATGQRVTLRCSPRSGDLSVYWYQQSLDQGLQFLIQYYNGEERAKGNILERFSAQQFPDLHSELNLSSLELGDSALYFCASSVGTSGNEQFFGPGTRLTVL.

The genes are TRBV6-5 and TRBJ1-5; D is ambiguous. Trimming removed 6 bases at V and 7 bases at J, with 13 bases between. Germline loops: CDR1 MNHEY, CDR2 SVGAGI. CDR3 length: 13 amino acids. The CDR3 reads CASSGEGGQPQHF. The CDR3 nucleotides are TGTGCCAGCAGCGGGGAGGGTGGACAGCCCCAGCATTTT.

The V call is TRBV28, the J call TRBJ1-1; a possible D gene is TRBD1 (6 bases). V dropped 3 bases and J dropped 8 bases, with 10 bases sitting between them. The CDR3 totals 12 residues. Germline CDR1 MDHEN, CDR2 SYDVKM. This chain's CDR3 is CASSLGTGEAFF. The CDR3 nucleotides read TGTGCCAGCAGTTTGGGAACAGGGGAAGCTTTCTTT.

The DNA for the CDR3 is TGTGCCAGCAGCCCCTTTTTGGACAGGCGCACAGATACGCAGTATTTT. It translates to CASSPFLDRRTDTQYF. J is TRBJ2-3 and V is TRBV9; 7 nucleotides line up with TRBD1. This CDR3 comprises 16 residues. Trimming removed 4 bases from V and 1 base from J; junction bases left unmatched: 9. The germline V gene has CDR1 SGDLS and CDR2 YYNGEE.

The chain combines TRBV19 with TRBJ2-1; 10 bases line up with TRBD2. J gave up 5 bases and V 5 bases, and 3 bases lay outside the gene matches. CDR1 is LNHDA and CDR2 is SQIVND in the germline V gene (reference sequence). The CDR3 is 14 residues long. CDR3 sequence reads: CASSLSGRNNEQFF. As DNA, the CDR3 is TGTGCCAGTAGTCTTAGCGGGAGGAACAATGAGCAGTTCTTC.

The chain recombines TRBV5-6 with TRBJ2-5, with 8 bases matching TRBD1. With 4 bases clipped from V and 2 bases from J, the junction kept 4 bases outside the gene matches. The CDR3 covers 14 residues. Germline loops: CDR1 SGHDT, CDR2 YYEEEE. The CDR3 protein is CASSLNRGQETQYF. In DNA form, the CDR3 reads TGTGCCAGCAGCCTAAACAGGGGGCAAGAGACCCAGTACTTC.